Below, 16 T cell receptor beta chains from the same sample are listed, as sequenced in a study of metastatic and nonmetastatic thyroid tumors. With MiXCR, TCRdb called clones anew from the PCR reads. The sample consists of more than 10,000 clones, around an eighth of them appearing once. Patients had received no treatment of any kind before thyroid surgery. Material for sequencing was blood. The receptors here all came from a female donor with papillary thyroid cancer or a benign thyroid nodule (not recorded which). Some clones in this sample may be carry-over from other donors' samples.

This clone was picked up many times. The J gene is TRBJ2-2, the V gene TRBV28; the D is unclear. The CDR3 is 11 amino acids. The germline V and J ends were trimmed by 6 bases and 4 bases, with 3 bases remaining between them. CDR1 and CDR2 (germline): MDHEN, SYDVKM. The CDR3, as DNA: TGTGCCAGCAGAAGCACCGGGGAGCTGTTTTTT. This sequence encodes CASRSTGELFF.

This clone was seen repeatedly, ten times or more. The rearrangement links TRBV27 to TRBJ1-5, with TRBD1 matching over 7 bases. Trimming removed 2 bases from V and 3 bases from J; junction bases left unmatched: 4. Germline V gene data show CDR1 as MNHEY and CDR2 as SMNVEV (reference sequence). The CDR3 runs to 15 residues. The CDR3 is CASSLTRGFNQPQHF. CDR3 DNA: TGTGCCAGCAGTTTAACCAGGGGGTTCAATCAGCCCCAGCATTTT.

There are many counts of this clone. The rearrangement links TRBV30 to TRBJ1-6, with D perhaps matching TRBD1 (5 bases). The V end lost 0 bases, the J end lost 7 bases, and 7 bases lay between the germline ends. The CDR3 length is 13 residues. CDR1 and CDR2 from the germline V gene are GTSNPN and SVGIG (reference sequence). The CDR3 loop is CAWSVQVNSPLHF. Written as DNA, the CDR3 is TGTGCCTGGAGTGTACAGGTGAATTCACCCCTCCACTTT.

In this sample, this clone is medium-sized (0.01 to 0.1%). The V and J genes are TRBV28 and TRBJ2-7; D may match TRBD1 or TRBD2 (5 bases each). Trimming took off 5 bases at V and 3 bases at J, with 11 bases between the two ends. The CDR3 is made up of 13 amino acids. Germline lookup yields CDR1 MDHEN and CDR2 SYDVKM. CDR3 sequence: CASSGDGVYEQYF. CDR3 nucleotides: TGTGCCAGCAGTGGGGACGGGGTCTACGAGCAGTACTTC.

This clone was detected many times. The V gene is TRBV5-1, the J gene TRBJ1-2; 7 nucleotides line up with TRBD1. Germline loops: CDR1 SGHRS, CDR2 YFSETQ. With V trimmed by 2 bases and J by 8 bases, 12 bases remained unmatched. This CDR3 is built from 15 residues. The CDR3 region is CASSFSNDREGGYTF. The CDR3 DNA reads TGCGCCAGCAGCTTCTCCAATGACAGGGAAGGCGGCTACACCTTC.

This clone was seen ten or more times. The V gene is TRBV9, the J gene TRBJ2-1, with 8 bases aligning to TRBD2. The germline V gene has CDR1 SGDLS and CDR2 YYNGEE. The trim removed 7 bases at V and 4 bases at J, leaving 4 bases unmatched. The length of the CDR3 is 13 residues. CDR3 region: CASSGGGYNEQFF. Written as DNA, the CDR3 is TGTGCCAGCTCGGGAGGGGGGTACAATGAGCAGTTCTTC.

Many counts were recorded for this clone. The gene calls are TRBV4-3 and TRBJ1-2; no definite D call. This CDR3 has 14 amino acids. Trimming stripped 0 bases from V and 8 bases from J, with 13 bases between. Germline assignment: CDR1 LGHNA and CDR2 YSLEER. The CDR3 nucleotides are TGCGCCAGCAGCCAAGAAGGAGCGTTGGGGGGCTACACCTTC. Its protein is CASSQEGALGGYTF.

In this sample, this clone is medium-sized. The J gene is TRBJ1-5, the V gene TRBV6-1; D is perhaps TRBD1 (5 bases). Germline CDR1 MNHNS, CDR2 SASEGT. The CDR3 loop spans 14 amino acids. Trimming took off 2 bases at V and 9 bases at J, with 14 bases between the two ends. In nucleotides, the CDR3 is TGTGCCAGCAGTGAAAGGGGAGGGTTGCGGCCCCAGCATTTT. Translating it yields CASSERGGLRPQHF.

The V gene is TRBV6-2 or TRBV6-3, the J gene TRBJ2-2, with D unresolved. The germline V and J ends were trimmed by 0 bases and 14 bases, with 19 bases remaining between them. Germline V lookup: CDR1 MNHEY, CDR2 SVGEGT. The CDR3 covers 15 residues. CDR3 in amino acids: CASSYSMGNTGYLFF. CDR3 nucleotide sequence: TGTGCCAGCAGTTACTCGATGGGGAACACCGGGTATCTGTTTTTT.

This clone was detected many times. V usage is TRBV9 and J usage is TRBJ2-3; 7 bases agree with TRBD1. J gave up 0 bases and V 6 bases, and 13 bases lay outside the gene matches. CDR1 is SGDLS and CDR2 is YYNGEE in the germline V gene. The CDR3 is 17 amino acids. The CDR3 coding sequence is TGTGCCAGCAAGGGGGCGCAAGGGGTGCCAAGCACAGATACGCAGTATTTT. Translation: CASKGAQGVPSTDTQYF.

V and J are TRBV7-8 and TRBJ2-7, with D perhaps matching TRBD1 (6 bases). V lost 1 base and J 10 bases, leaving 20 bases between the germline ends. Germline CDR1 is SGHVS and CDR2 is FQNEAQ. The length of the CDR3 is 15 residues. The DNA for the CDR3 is TGTGCCAGCAGCTTAGGGGCAGGGGAGTTCTACTATCAGTACTTC. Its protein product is CASSLGAGEFYYQYF.

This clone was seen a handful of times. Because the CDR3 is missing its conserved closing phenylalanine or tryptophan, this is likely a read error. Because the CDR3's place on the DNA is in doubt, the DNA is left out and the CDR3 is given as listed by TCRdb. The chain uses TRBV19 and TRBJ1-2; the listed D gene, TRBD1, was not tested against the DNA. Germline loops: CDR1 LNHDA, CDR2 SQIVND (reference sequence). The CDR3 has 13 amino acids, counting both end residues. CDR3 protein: CASSISRVDCYTS.

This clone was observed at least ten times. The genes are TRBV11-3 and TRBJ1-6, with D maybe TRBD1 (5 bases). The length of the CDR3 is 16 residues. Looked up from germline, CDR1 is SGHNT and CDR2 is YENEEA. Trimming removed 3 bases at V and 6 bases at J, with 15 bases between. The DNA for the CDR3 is TGTGCCAGCAGCTTCGGGGCGGGACCTAGTAATTCACCCCTCCACTTT. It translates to CASSFGAGPSNSPLHF.

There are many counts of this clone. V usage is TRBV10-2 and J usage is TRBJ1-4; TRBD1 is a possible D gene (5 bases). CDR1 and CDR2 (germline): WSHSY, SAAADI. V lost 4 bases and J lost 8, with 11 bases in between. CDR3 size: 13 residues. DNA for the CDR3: TGCGCCAGCAGTGGACAGCGAAGGGAAAAACTGTTTTTT. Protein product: CASSGQRREKLFF.

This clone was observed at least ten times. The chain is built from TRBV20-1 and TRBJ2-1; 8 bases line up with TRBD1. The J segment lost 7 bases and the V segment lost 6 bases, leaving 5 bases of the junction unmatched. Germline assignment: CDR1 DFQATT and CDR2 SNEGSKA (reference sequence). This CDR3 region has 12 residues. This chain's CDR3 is CSAHDRGNEQFF. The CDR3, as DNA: TGCAGTGCCCACGACAGGGGAAATGAGCAGTTCTTC.

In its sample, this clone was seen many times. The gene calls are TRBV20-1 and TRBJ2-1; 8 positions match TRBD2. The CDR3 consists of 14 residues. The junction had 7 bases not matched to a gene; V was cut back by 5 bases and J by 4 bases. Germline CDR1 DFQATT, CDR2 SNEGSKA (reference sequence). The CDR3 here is CSARLASVYNEQFF. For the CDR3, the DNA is TGCAGTGCTCGACTAGCGTCTGTTTACAATGAGCAGTTCTTC.